A selection of T cell receptor beta chains follows, all from one sample in a study of T-cell reconstitution after alpha-beta-depleted transplantation in children. TCRdb recomputed calls from the PCR reads with MiXCR, one row per CDR3 protein. The sample has 150,000 to 250,000 distinct CDR3 sequences; just under 6.5% are singletons. Sequencing was performed on PBMCs, taken before TCRalphabeta/CD19-depleted stem cell transplant. These receptors were collected from a girl in the first two years of life with combined immunodeficiency, due to receive a stem cell transplant. Each CDR3 is given with its conserved first and last residue. A D gene is named only where the DNA matches it firmly. Clone size is stated in some rows and not others, as once, few, many or a class when expanded.

D: NA
V: TRBV7-2
J: TRBJ2-5
size: few
DNA: TGTGCCAGCAGCCGGCCTCCTTCGGAGACCCAGTACTTC
CDR3: CASSRPPSETQYF

D: TRBD1
V: TRBV28
J: TRBJ2-3
size: many
DNA: TGTGCCACCTGTTGGACAGGGGGTAGCACAGATACGCAGTATTTT
CDR3: CATCWTGGSTDTQYF

D: NA
V: TRBV7-9
J: TRBJ1-4
size: few
DNA: TGTGCCAGCAGCTTGGGGAATGAAAAACTGTTTTTT
CDR3: CASSLGNEKLFF

D: TRBD2
V: TRBV20-1
J: TRBJ2-1
size: many
DNA: TGCAGTGCCTGGACTAGCGGGAGTAGAATCTACAATGAGCAGTTCTTC
CDR3: CSAWTSGSRIYNEQFF

D: NA
V: TRBV29-1
J: TRBJ2-2
size: many
DNA: TGCAGCGGCTCGACGAACACCGGGGAGCTGTTTTTT
CDR3: CSGSTNTGELFF

D: TRBD1
V: TRBV20-1
J: TRBJ1-5
size: many
DNA: TGCAGTGCTAGAGATGTGGAGGGGACAGGCAATCAGCCCCAGCATTTT
CDR3: CSARDVEGTGNQPQHF

D: TRBD2
V: TRBV7-8
J: TRBJ2-7
size: many
DNA: TGTGCCAGCAGCTTAATAGCGGGAGAAGGGTTGGGGCAGTACTTC
CDR3: CASSLIAGEGLGQYF

D: NA
V: TRBV7-3
J: TRBJ2-3
size: NA
DNA: TGTGCCAGCAGCTTAAGCCCAGAACCTCGCACAGATACGCAGTATTTT
CDR3: CASSLSPEPRTDTQYF

D: NA
V: TRBV10-3
J: TRBJ1-2
size: many
DNA: TGTGCCATCAGTGAGTTGGCAGGGAAGAACTATGGCTACACCTTC
CDR3: CAISELAGKNYGYTF

D: TRBD1
V: TRBV20-1
J: TRBJ1-1
size: many
DNA: TGCAGTGCTAGTCCCCCTGGGACAGGGGGCGCGAGGAGCATGAACACTGAAGCTTTCTTT
CDR3: CSASPPGTGGARSMNTEAFF

D: NA
V: TRBV5-1
J: TRBJ2-7
size: many
DNA: TGCGCCAGCAGCTTGGAACTTTTGGGGAATGACTACGAGCAGTACTTC
CDR3: CASSLELLGNDYEQYF

D: NA
V: TRBV7-2
J: TRBJ2-7
size: few
DNA: TGTGCCAGCAGTTTAGGACGGAACGAGCAGTACTTC
CDR3: CASSLGRNEQYF

D: NA
V: TRBV5-1
J: TRBJ2-2
size: many
DNA: TGCGCCAGCAGCTTTAGGGCGGCCAACACCGGGGAGCTGTTTTTT
CDR3: CASSFRAANTGELFF

D: TRBD1
V: TRBV27
J: TRBJ2-5
size: many
DNA: TGTGCCAGCAGTCTAAGACAGGGGGATCGAGAGACCCAGTACTTC
CDR3: CASSLRQGDRETQYF

D: NA
V: TRBV20-1
J: TRBJ2-3
size: many
DNA: TGCAGTGCTAGCTGGCGATCTCTCGATACGCAGTATTTT
CDR3: CSASWRSLDTQYF

D: TRBD2
V: TRBV9
J: TRBJ2-1
size: many
DNA: TGTGCCAGCAGCGTAGATTCTAGCGGGGCCTACAATGAGCAGTTCTTC
CDR3: CASSVDSSGAYNEQFF

D: NA
V: TRBV7-9
J: TRBJ2-1
size: many
DNA: TGTGCCAGCAGCTTAGAGGTGGGGGGATCCTACAATGAGCAGTTCTTC
CDR3: CASSLEVGGSYNEQFF

D: TRBD1
V: TRBV27
J: TRBJ2-7
size: NA
DNA: TGTGCCAGCAGTTATAAGGGACAGGGATACGAGCAGTACTTC
CDR3: CASSYKGQGYEQYF